The following is a T cell receptor (beta chain) sequence with its context. This clone's antigen is unknown. No clone much larger than this one lies a single base away; base qualities are absent. Trimming accounts for 3 bases at V and 3 bases at J, while the number of junction bases matched to no gene is 10. The CDR3 holds 17 amino acids from the cysteine to the phenylalanine. The retained sequence is limited to the CDR3, 51 bases, with the frame set at the first base. Looking up the germline V gene yields CDR1 SGDLS and CDR2 YYNGEE. The sample belongs to a study of blood T cell repertoires in COVID-19 (TCRdb year 2020). Regarding the study in general: Collaborator samples came from the United States, Italy and Spain and covered acute and convalescent phases of COVID-19. The dataset comprised deeply sampled blood TCRbeta repertoires from subjects exposed to, actively infected with, or recovered from COVID-19. Where available, HLA class I and class II types were taken from metadata supplied by the sample provider and were not determined by assay-based typing. The sample metadata nearly always contained a de-identified subject ID, COVID-19 status, age in years and sex. A freely available public database, intended as a resource for researchers studying the immune response to SARS-CoV-2, is where the repertoires were released. The prospective study material was composed of cDNA or gDNA derived from T cells, B-cell-depleted T cells, or PBMCs. Samples were obtained from the ongoing ImmuneRACE study (first 160 participants) and from over a thousand subjects provided by 6 global collaborators. What the study reported, not specific to this receptor: The amount of clinical and demographic metadata varied by source and participant and was provided uncurated.

A second Seattle source provided samples from volunteer blood donors who had recovered from COVID-19. Collaborating institutions collected whole blood in K2EDTA tubes following their own protocols. For TCRbeta analysis, collaborators shipped samples in one of three forms: frozen whole blood, isolated PBMCs, or DNA extracted from either of those sample types. TCRbeta CDR3 regions were amplified from genomic DNA by means of the immunoSEQ Assay, a bias-controlled multiplex PCR. The paper's processing steps were these. Nucleated cell counts per sample were estimated from amplification of reference gene primers within the assay. To quantify the absolute abundance of each unique TCRbeta CDR3 rearrangement, sequence reads were collapsed and filtered. For each sample, productive Simpson clonality was calculated by taking the square root of Simpson's diversity index across productive rearrangements. Drawn from immuneACCESS, this table holds only the in-frame rearrangements with V and J called that TCRdb kept. Clones are partly lost; checked studies trace under half to an unresolved V gene and leave the rest unexplained. V, J and clone size are taken as reported in that table, and D and trimming were inferred from the DNA itself. The sample profile shows approximately 200,000 clones; about four fifths of them were found once. The biggest ten clones account for roughly 3% of the sample.

The sequence came from a woman in her twenties or thirties who had recovered from COVID-19. Recombination linked TRBV9 to TRBJ2-2; 8 bases in the junction line up with TRBD1. Sequencing input: peripheral blood. The CDR3 protein: CASSDVSGGRHTGELFF. The nucleotide sequence reads as follows: TGTGCCAGCAGCGATGTCTCAGGGGGCAGGCACACCGGGGAGCTGTTTTTT.